This T cell receptor (beta chain) was captured by sequencing in a study of control samples from healthy donors and cancer patients. Clones were sequenced by immunoSEQ multiplex PCR, and TCRdb holds only the in-frame ones, with some missing. Of about 220,000 clones in the sample, roughly 94% were seen once. The ends lost 3 bases at V and 3 bases at J; junction bases unmatched: 12. The CDR3 extends over 17 amino acids. Germline V lookup: CDR1 SGDLS, CDR2 YYNGEE. Sequencing input: blood. The sequence was obtained from a man in his forties or fifties in good health. This chain uses TRBV9 with TRBJ2-5, with 9 bases lining up with TRBD2. The DNA of the CDR3 is TGTGCCAGCAGCGCCGAAGCGGGGGGACCTACAGAAGAGACCCAGTACTTC. The encoded protein is CASSAEAGGPTEETQYF.